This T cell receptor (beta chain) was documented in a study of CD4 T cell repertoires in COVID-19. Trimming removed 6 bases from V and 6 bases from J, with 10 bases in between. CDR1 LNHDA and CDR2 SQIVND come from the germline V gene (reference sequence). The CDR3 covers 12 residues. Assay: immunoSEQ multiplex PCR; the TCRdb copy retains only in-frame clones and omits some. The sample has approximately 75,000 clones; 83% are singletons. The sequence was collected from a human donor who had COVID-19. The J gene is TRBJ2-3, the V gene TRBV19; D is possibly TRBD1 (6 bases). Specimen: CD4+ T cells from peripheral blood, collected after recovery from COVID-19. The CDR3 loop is CASRPQGDTQYF. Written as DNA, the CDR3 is TGTGCCAGTAGACCCCAGGGGGATACGCAGTATTTT.